The 18 T cell receptor beta chains below come from one sample, sequenced in a study of blood T cell repertoires in COVID-19. Assay: immunoSEQ multiplex PCR; the TCRdb copy retains only in-frame clones and omits some. The sample has roughly 120,000 clones; 90% are singletons. Sequencing was done on a sample of peripheral blood. These receptors all stem from a man aged 55 to 69 with COVID-19, enrolled during active disease.

The gene calls are TRBV5-4 and TRBJ2-1; TRBD1 aligns across 8 bases. The junction had 8 bases not matched to a gene; V was cut back by 1 base and J by 8 bases. There are 15 residues in the CDR3. CDR1 SGHNT and CDR2 YYREEE come from the germline V gene (reference sequence). The CDR3 is CASSLRTGKSDEQFF. The DNA of the CDR3 is TGTGCCAGCAGCTTGAGGACAGGGAAGTCGGATGAGCAGTTCTTC.

The chain carries TRBV27 and TRBJ2-7; 7 nucleotides line up with TRBD1. Per germline, CDR1 MNHEY and CDR2 SMNVEV (reference sequence). CDR3 length: 17 residues. The J segment lost 2 bases and the V segment lost 0 bases, leaving 10 bases of the junction unmatched. CDR3 sequence reads: CASSLSRTGFNTYEQYF. The CDR3 nucleotides read TGTGCCAGCAGTTTATCAAGGACAGGCTTCAATACCTACGAGCAGTACTTC.

The CDR3 sequence is CASSVGPGLTNNEQFF. CDR3 in DNA: TGTGCCAGCAGCGTAGGACCGGGACTAACTAACAATGAGCAGTTCTTC. V usage is TRBV9 and J usage is TRBJ2-1; 7 bases are a match to TRBD2. CDR3 length equals 16 residues. From germline, CDR1 is SGDLS and CDR2 YYNGEE. Unmatched junction bases numbered 8, after V lost 0 bases and J lost 5 bases.

The chain combines TRBV5-6 with TRBJ2-7; D is undetermined. In germline, CDR1 is SGHDT, CDR2 YYEEEE. Trimming stripped 2 bases from V and 4 bases from J, with 13 bases between. CDR3 size: 14 residues. The CDR3 is CASSFSGKVYEQYF. The CDR3 DNA reads as TGTGCCAGCAGCTTTTCGGGTAAGGTGTACGAGCAGTACTTC.

The rearrangement links TRBV2 to TRBJ2-3, with TRBD2 identical over 14 bases. This CDR3 contains 16 residues. V was pared by 6 bases and J by 3 bases, with 5 bases of the junction left unmatched. Germline lookup yields CDR1 SNHLY and CDR2 FYNNEI. CDR3 coding DNA: TGTGCCAGCAGCTCTGGGACTAGCGGGAGAACAGATACGCAGTATTTT. Amino acids: CASSSGTSGRTDTQYF.

This clone appeared once. The V and J genes are TRBV13 and TRBJ1-4, with no clear D. This CDR3 spans 16 amino acids. Germline values: CDR1 PRHDT, CDR2 FYEKMQ (reference sequence). Trimming stripped 4 bases from V and 4 bases from J, with 16 bases between. CDR3 coding DNA: TGTGCCAGCAGCTCGACCCCGGCCAGGTATAATGAAAAACTGTTTTTT. Its translation: CASSSTPARYNEKLFF.

The chain has TRBV24-1 and TRBJ1-1; a weak D match, TRBD1 (6 bases). Trimming shortened V by 3 bases and J by 4 bases, and 11 bases separated the two germline ends. Germline assignment: CDR1 KGHDR and CDR2 SFDVKD. The CDR3 length is 14 residues. The CDR3 reads CATSDGQSGTEAFF. The CDR3 DNA is TGTGCCACCAGTGATGGACAGTCAGGCACTGAAGCTTTCTTT.

This clone showed up just a few times. The rearrangement uses TRBV24-1 and TRBJ2-1; 8 positions match TRBD2. Trimming at V came to 5 bases and at J to 6 bases, leaving 8 bases not matched to a gene. This CDR3 region has 15 residues. Germline V gene sequence: CDR1 KGHDR, CDR2 SFDVKD. The CDR3 nucleotides are TGTGCCACCAGTGGATCCCAGCGGGAGATCAATGAGCAGTTCTTC. Residues: CATSGSQREINEQFF.

The rearrangement uses TRBV7-3 and TRBJ2-2, with TRBD2 matching over 15 bases. Per the germline V gene, CDR1 is SGHTA and CDR2 is FQGTGA. This CDR3 is 15 amino acids long. J was trimmed by 7 bases and V by 5 bases; bases with no gene match: 2. The CDR3 sequence is CASSGLAGGIGELFF. CDR3 sequence (DNA): TGTGCCAGCAGCGGACTAGCGGGAGGGATCGGGGAGCTGTTTTTT.

V is TRBV2 and J is TRBJ2-7; D unclear. The V end was cut by 7 bases, the J end by 1 base, with 8 bases between. In germline, CDR1 is SNHLY, CDR2 FYNNEI. There are 12 residues in the CDR3. As DNA, the CDR3 is TGTGCCAGCAATACACCTTCCTACGAGCAGTACTTC. Protein: CASNTPSYEQYF.

The V gene is TRBV6-6, the J gene TRBJ1-2; a weak D match, TRBD1 (6 bases). Trimming pared 2 bases from V and 6 bases from J, leaving 16 bases between. This CDR3 is 15 amino acids long. Germline values: CDR1 MNHNY, CDR2 SVGAGI (reference sequence). CDR3 sequence reads: CASSYRQGQVNGYTF. In DNA form, the CDR3 reads TGTGCCAGCAGTTACAGGCAGGGGCAGGTTAATGGCTACACCTTC.

This clone was seen more than once but under ten times. The chain couples TRBV24-1 to TRBJ1-2; D is undetermined. The V end lost 4 bases, the J end lost 0 bases, and 5 bases lay between the germline ends. CDR1 and CDR2 (germline): KGHDR, SFDVKD. This CDR3 region has 13 residues. The chain's CDR3 is CATSDGSNYGYTF. The CDR3 bases are TGTGCCACCAGTGACGGGTCTAACTATGGCTACACCTTC.

This chain connects TRBV5-1 to TRBJ1-4; 12 bases agree with TRBD1. Per germline, CDR1 SGHRS and CDR2 YFSETQ. The CDR3 length is 16 residues. Trimming cost V 7 bases and J 7 bases; bases outside gene matches: 11. The CDR3 DNA is TGCGCCAGCGGACACGGGACAGGGGGCGAAGGTGAAAAACTGTTTTTT. Its protein is CASGHGTGGEGEKLFF. The full variable domain, rest sourced from reference TRBV5-1 and TRBJ1-4, is KAGVTQTPRYLIKTRGQQVTLSCSPISGHRSVSWYQQTPGQGLQFLFEYFSETQRNKGNFPGRFSGRQFSNSRSEMNVSTLELGDSALYLCASGHGTGGEGEKLFFGSGTQLSVL.

The genes are TRBV7-9 and TRBJ2-1, with TRBD2 matching over 10 bases. Germline trimming cut 5 bases from V and 8 bases from J; bases unmatched to any gene: 9. CDR3 size: 15 residues. The germline V gene has CDR1 SEHNR and CDR2 FQNEAQ (reference sequence). This chain's CDR3 is CASSQLAGVTDEQFF. The DNA of the CDR3 is TGTGCCAGCAGCCAGCTAGCGGGAGTAACGGATGAGCAGTTCTTC.

The gene calls are TRBV6-1 and TRBJ2-3; weak D call: TRBD2 (5 bases). From germline, CDR1 is MNHNS and CDR2 SASEGT. V shed 3 bases and J shed 3 bases, with 13 bases lying between them. The CDR3 runs 15 residues. The CDR3 loop is CASSDQRSPTDTQYF. The CDR3 DNA reads as TGTGCCAGCAGTGACCAGCGGTCCCCTACAGATACGCAGTATTTT.

The chain joins TRBV19 to TRBJ1-1, with 8 nucleotides matching TRBD1. Losses at the gene ends were 6 bases for V and 5 bases for J; bases not matched to a gene: 17. This CDR3 spans 17 amino acids. Germline CDR1 LNHDA, CDR2 SQIVND (reference sequence). CDR3: CASSPHPPGQGGTEAFF. CDR3 nucleotides: TGTGCCAGTAGCCCCCACCCCCCCGGACAGGGAGGAACTGAAGCTTTCTTT.

The chain joins TRBV14 to TRBJ1-5; no firm D call. Germline values: CDR1 SGHDN, CDR2 FVKESK. The CDR3 covers 12 residues. Trimming took off 0 bases at V and 7 bases at J, with 4 bases between the two ends. The CDR3, as DNA: TGTGCCAGCAGCCAAGATGAGCAGCCCCAGCATTTT. Its translation is CASSQDEQPQHF. The full variable domain, with the rest looked up from reference TRBV14 and TRBJ1-5, is EAGVTQFPSHSVIEKGQTVTLRCDPISGHDNLYWYRRVMGKEIKFLLHFVKESKQDESGMPNNRFLAERTGGTYSTLKVQPAELEDSGVYFCASSQDEQPQHFGDGTRLSIL.

This chain connects TRBV9 to TRBJ2-5; TRBD2 is a possible D gene (6 bases). The CDR3 totals 15 residues. Germline V gene sequence: CDR1 SGDLS, CDR2 YYNGEE. V was shortened by 0 bases and J by 3 bases, with 12 bases between the two germline ends. The CDR3 bases are TGTGCCAGCAGCGTAGTTCCTAGCGCGGAAGAGACCCAGTACTTC. It specifies CASSVVPSAEETQYF. The whole variable domain, filled in from reference TRBV9 and TRBJ2-5, reads DSGVTQTPKHLITATGQRVTLRCSPRSGDLSVYWYQQSLDQGLQFLIQYYNGEERAKGNILERFSAQQFPDLHSELNLSSLELGDSALYFCASSVVPSAEETQYFGPGTRLLVL.